This T cell receptor beta chain was recovered during a study of blood T cell repertoires in COVID-19. The CDR3 consists of 15 residues. Trimming took off 4 bases at V and 1 base at J, with 11 bases between the two ends. Germline V gene lookup returns CDR1 LNHDA and CDR2 SQIVND (reference sequence). Sequenced by immunoSEQ multiplex PCR; TCRdb stores in-frame clones only, minus some. The table records about 160,000 clones, roughly 86% of them present only once. The sequenced sample consisted of peripheral blood. This TCR came from a man aged 50 or older with active or convalescent COVID-19. This chain joins TRBV19 and TRBJ1-3, with a weak D call TRBD1 (6 bases). DNA of the CDR3: TGTGCCAGTAGTAGTGGGACAAGTTCTGGAAACACCATATATTTT. The encoded protein is CASSSGTSSGNTIYF.